This entry features one T cell receptor beta chain sequence. The antigen is undetermined. The CDR3 contains 13 residues. Between the trimmed V and J ends, which lost 3 bases and 0 bases, there was a span of 3 bases. Germline lookup yields CDR1 MNHNS and CDR2 SASEGT. The sample is drawn from a study of graft-versus-host responses after intestinal transplantation. Background on the study: Transplants were multivisceral, liver-intestinal, or isolated intestinal.

Study-level findings and limits: In recipient marrow, GvH clones were found, and some appeared first in ileum or blood. Allografts of patients with graft-donor T cell macrochimerism showed high graft-versus-host to host-versus-graft clone ratios.

Sequencing was performed with immunoSEQ multiplex PCR; in TCRdb, only in-frame clones are kept and a portion is missing. The table records about 59,000 clones, around 92% of them present only once. The chain carries TRBV6-1 and TRBJ2-1; no reliable D call. This clonotype was obtained from a human donor who was the organ donor for an intestinal transplant. The sequences come from unstimulated CD4+ T cells sorted from spleen or lymph node cells, collected before transplant. CDR3 nucleotides: TGTGCCAGCAGTGACAGCTCCTACAATGAGCAGTTCTTC. Encoded protein: CASSDSSYNEQFF.